A single TCR beta chain is shown here with its context. It has no known antigen specificity. Base qualities are not provided; no much larger clone lies one nucleotide away. These data originate in a study of blood T cell repertoires in COVID-19 (dated by TCRdb to 2020 to 2021). Regarding the study in general: Samples from collaborators originated in the United States, Italy and Spain and spanned both the acute and convalescent phases of COVID-19. The prospective study material was composed of cDNA or gDNA derived from T cells, B-cell-depleted T cells, or PBMCs. The repertoires were released in a freely available public database intended as a resource for research on the immune response to SARS-CoV-2. Deeply sampled blood TCRbeta repertoires from subjects exposed to, actively infected with, or recovered from COVID-19 were included in the dataset. Samples were obtained from the ongoing ImmuneRACE study (first 160 participants) and from over 1,000 subjects provided by 6 global collaborators. Where available, HLA class I and class II types were obtained from metadata supplied by the sample provider rather than from assay-based typing. The sample metadata nearly always contained a de-identified subject ID, COVID-19 status, age in years and sex. What the work shows at the level of the full study, not this receptor alone: How much clinical and demographic metadata was included differed by source and by participant, and the metadata was provided uncurated.

Its CDR3 holds 10 amino acids, cysteine through phenylalanine. The kept DNA is CDR3 alone, 30 bases in frame from the first base. CDR1 and CDR2 were assigned from the germline V gene as SGHTA and FQGNSA. V drops 0 bases and J drops 12 bases, leaving 5 bases in between. Collaborating institutions collected whole blood in K2EDTA tubes following their own protocols. For TCRbeta analysis, collaborators shipped samples as frozen whole blood, isolated PBMCs, or DNA extracted from either of those sample types. TCRbeta CDR3 regions were amplified from genomic DNA using the immunoSEQ Assay, a bias-controlled multiplex PCR. The published analysis was carried out like this. The number of nucleated cells in each sample was estimated from the amplification of reference gene primers within the assay. To quantify the absolute abundance of each unique TCRbeta CDR3 rearrangement, sequence reads were collapsed and filtered. For each sample, productive Simpson clonality was calculated as the square root of Simpson's diversity index across productive rearrangements. TCRdb stores this immuneACCESS table with in-frame sequences only. Part of the clones is absent; in the studies checked, under half of the shortfall reflects unresolved V genes, and no reason is known for the rest. V and J calls plus clone size are reproduced from that table; the DNA served to infer D and trimming. The sample records about 24,000 clones, approximately 86% of which are singletons. Together, the top ten hold around 17% of the sample.

Sequenced sample: peripheral blood. This sequence originates from a human donor with acute or convalescent COVID-19. The donor label of this sample is uncertain. The sequence links TRBV7-2 to TRBJ1-2; the D gene is unclear. The sequence in DNA is TGTGCCAGCAGCTTAGCCCCCGACACCTTC. Its amino acids are CASSLAPDTF.